The rows below give T cell receptor beta chains drawn from one sample of a study of cytomegalovirus exposure and HLA in healthy donors. Clones were sequenced by immunoSEQ multiplex PCR, and TCRdb holds only the in-frame ones, with some missing. Of 90,000 to 150,000 clones listed, roughly 90% are singletons. The specimen sequenced was PBMCs. These receptors were taken from a woman aged 18-29 years in good health and CMV-seropositive. Each CDR3 is given without its conserved first and last residue.

v_call: TRBV7-2; cdr3_length: 15; cdr3_aa: ASSPQGLAGGLNEQY
v_call: TRBV30; cdr3_length: 14; cdr3_aa: AWSVGGSGGADTQY
v_call: TRBV2; cdr3_length: 14; cdr3_aa: ASSEAGGGNTGELF
v_call: TRBV19; cdr3_length: 12; cdr3_aa: ASRPWGGLQPQH
v_call: TRBV7-2; cdr3_length: 13; cdr3_aa: ASSFTSGNSYEQY
v_call: TRBV7-6; cdr3_length: 14; cdr3_aa: ASVRSSGNGRETQY
v_call: TRBV5-1; cdr3_length: 15; cdr3_aa: ASSSGTVLTVYNEQF
v_call: TRBV5-4; cdr3_length: 11; cdr3_aa: ASSHGVGQPQH
v_call: TRBV5-4; cdr3_length: 11; cdr3_aa: ASSLENRETQY
v_call: TRBV14; cdr3_length: 13; cdr3_aa: ASSQDLQPADTQY
v_call: TRBV28; cdr3_length: 11; cdr3_aa: ASSRDRVTEAF
v_call: TRBV5-5; cdr3_length: 14; cdr3_aa: ASGDLTVAHLYGYT